Sequencing of this TCR beta chain was carried out in a study of shared clonotypes between healthy human individuals. In the study overall: Researchers assigned three CD4 naive, three CD4 memory, two CD8 naive and one CD8 memory plate to each donor.

General study results and limits: Exclusively blood specimens were collected; tissue repertoires likely differ.

Germline CDR1 and CDR2: ENHRY and SYGVKD. CDR3 length: 14 residues. The V gene end was trimmed by 6 bases and the J gene end by 4 bases; junction bases not matched to a gene: 4. Genomic DNA (from each subset) was split evenly across several immunoSEQ plates. TCRdb's copy holds only in-frame clones and misses some; the assay was immunoSEQ multiplex PCR. The table records approximately 1,500,000 clones, roughly 96% of them present only once. Worth noting for this clone: Its cognate antigen is unknown.

Specimen: naive CD4+ T cells sorted from blood. The sample's subset: CD45RA+ positively selected. The clonotype comes from a man younger than 40 in good health. The chain couples TRBV10-3 to TRBJ2-7; 12 nucleotides align to TRBD2. CDR3 amino acids: CAISGLAGWYEQYF. In nucleotides, the CDR3 is TGTGCCATCAGCGGACTAGCGGGATGGTACGAGCAGTACTTC.